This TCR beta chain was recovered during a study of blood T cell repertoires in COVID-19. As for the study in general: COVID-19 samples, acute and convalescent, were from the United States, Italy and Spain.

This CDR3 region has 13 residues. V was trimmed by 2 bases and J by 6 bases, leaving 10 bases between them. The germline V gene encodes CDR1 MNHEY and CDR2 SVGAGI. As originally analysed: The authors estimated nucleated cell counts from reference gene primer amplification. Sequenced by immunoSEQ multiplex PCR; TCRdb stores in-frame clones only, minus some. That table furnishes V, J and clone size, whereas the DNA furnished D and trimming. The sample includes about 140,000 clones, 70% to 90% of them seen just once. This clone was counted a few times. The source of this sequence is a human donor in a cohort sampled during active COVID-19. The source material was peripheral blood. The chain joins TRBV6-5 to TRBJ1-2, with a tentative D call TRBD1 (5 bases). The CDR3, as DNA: TGTGCCAGCAGTTACGACAGCTCTGATGGCTACACCTTC. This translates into CASSYDSSDGYTF.